The clone carrying this TCR beta chain has a handful of counts. CDR1 and CDR2 (germline): MDHEN, SYDVKM. The CDR3 totals 15 residues. Trimming took 7 bases from V and 8 from J; bases not matched to a gene: 12. This sample was included in a study of blood T cells in healthy people across ages. The use of a sample-barcoded 5' primer and a J-beta primer mix characterized a second PCR of roughly 7 to 11 cycles. TCRdb itself ran the 5' RACE reads through MiXCR, one entry per CDR3 protein. The sample records 1.5 million to 2 million distinct CDR3 sequences, around 40% being singletons. The source material was blood. This TCR derives from a human donor in good health. The chain has TRBV28 and TRBJ2-4; 9 bases align to TRBD1. The CDR3 nucleotides are TGTGCCAGCACCCTAGGGGGACAGGGCCTCTACATTCAGTACTTC. This translates into CASTLGGQGLYIQYF.